This TCR beta chain was observed in a study of CD8 T cells in ankylosing spondylitis. TCRdb reanalysed the 5' RACE reads using MiXCR and keeps one entry per CDR3 protein. The sample includes approximately 140,000 distinct CDR3 sequences, 7% to 10% of them seen just once. This clonotype appeared a few times. The V gene lost 1 base and the J gene lost 5 bases, with 9 bases spanning the gap. The length of the CDR3 is 13 residues. Germline CDR1 is MNHEY and CDR2 is SMNVEV (reference sequence). This receptor was obtained from a male donor with ankylosing spondylitis. Sequenced sample: synovial fluid, either unsorted or a sorted T cell fraction (not recorded which). The genes are TRBV27 and TRBJ2-7; the D gene could be TRBD1 or TRBD2 (5 bases each). The CDR3 loop is CASSLFQGDEQYF. The CDR3 DNA reads TGTGCCAGCAGTTTATTCCAGGGAGACGAGCAGTACTTC.